The sample holds a few counts of the clone carrying this T cell receptor (beta chain). These data originate in a study of T cell responses to AZD1222 COVID-19 vaccine. Produced via immunoSEQ multiplex PCR; TCRdb's table is partial and in-frame only. The data contain about 140,000 clones, about 90% of them seen just once; the ten biggest clones take up 7% to 9%. Sample: peripheral blood, taken 28 days after the second dose of the MenACWY control vaccine. The receptor was derived from an adult who received the MenACWY meningococcal vaccine as a control.

The CDR3 loop reads CASSLGGQGTAFF. CDR3 DNA sequence: TGCGCCAGCAGCTTGGGGGGACAGGGTACAGCTTTCTTT. The chain is built from TRBV5-1 and TRBJ1-1; 9 bases agree with TRBD1. The CDR3 length is 13 residues. Per germline, CDR1 SGHRS and CDR2 YFSETQ. V dropped 0 bases and J dropped 10; count of bases not matched to a gene: 4.